A selection of T cell receptor beta chains follows, all from one sample in a study of PD-1 blockade in classical Hodgkin lymphoma. Profiled with immunoSEQ multiplex PCR; TCRdb holds only in-frame clones, not every one. The sample yields approximately 22,000 clones, more than 70% seen once. This specimen consisted of peripheral blood mononuclear cells (PBMCs), obtained before the fourth cycle of nivolumab. These receptors were collected from a human donor with classical Hodgkin lymphoma. Both conserved end residues are part of each CDR3. D genes are given only for firm matches. Size is omitted from some rows. Given values are once, few, many or a class for expanded clones.

V	D	J	size	CDR3	DNA
TRBV7-9	-	TRBJ2-7	few	CASSLGESRYYEQYF	TGTGCCAGCAGCTTAGGTGAATCGAGATACTACGAGCAGTACTTC
TRBV6-5	-	TRBJ1-5	-	CASSLPGHNQPQHF	TGTGCCAGCAGTTTACCGGGTCACAATCAGCCCCAGCATTTT
TRBV5-1	-	TRBJ1-5	-	CASSPGDPNQPQHF	TGCGCCAGCAGCCCCGGGGACCCCAATCAGCCCCAGCATTTT
TRBV6-1	-	TRBJ1-2	once	CASRDGTGAYGYTF	TGTGCCAGCAGGGATGGGACGGGAGCCTATGGCTACACCTTC
TRBV2	TRBD2	TRBJ2-5	-	CASSGGGGRVETQYF	TGTGCCAGCAGCGGCGGCGGGGGGAGGGTGGAGACCCAGTACTTC
TRBV19	-	TRBJ1-2	-	CASSIVAAGRSRGYTF	TGTGCCAGTAGTATCGTAGCGGCAGGGAGAAGTCGTGGCTACACCTTC
TRBV7-9	TRBD2	TRBJ2-1	few	CASSDRSGSSYNEQFF	TGTGCCAGCAGCGATAGAAGCGGGAGCTCCTACAATGAGCAGTTCTTC
TRBV9	-	TRBJ1-3	few	CASSTSSGNTIYF	TGTGCCAGCAGCACTAGCTCTGGAAACACCATATATTTT
TRBV5-4	TRBD1	TRBJ1-3	once	CASSSQGRSGNTIYF	TGTGCCAGCAGCTCACAGGGGCGCTCTGGAAACACCATATATTTT
TRBV28	TRBD2	TRBJ2-7	once	CASSSLQSGILVYEQYF	TGTGCCAGCAGTTCCTTACAGAGCGGGATCTTAGTGTACGAGCAGTACTTC
TRBV10-3	-	TRBJ2-5	-	CAISDTSRGTQYF	TGTGCCATCAGCGACACTAGCCGGGGGACCCAGTACTTC
TRBV14	-	TRBJ2-7	-	CASSQDRIGLLYEQYF	TGTGCCAGCAGCCAAGATCGCATTGGACTACTATACGAGCAGTACTTC
TRBV11-2	TRBD1	TRBJ1-1	few	CASTMVGGYRGTEAFF	TGTGCCAGCACCATGGTCGGTGGGTACAGGGGCACTGAAGCTTTCTTT
TRBV6-5	-	TRBJ1-1	-	CASSYVPNTEAFF	TGTGCCAGCAGTTACGTACCCAACACTGAAGCTTTCTTT
TRBV10-1	-	TRBJ1-2	few	CASSESRGGLPFYGYTF	TGCGCCAGCAGTGAGAGCCGTGGCGGCCTCCCTTTCTATGGCTACACCTTC
TRBV5-4	-	TRBJ1-6	-	CASSLASAGSNSPLHF	TGTGCCAGCAGCTTGGCGTCGGCAGGGTCTAATTCACCCCTCCACTTT
TRBV30	TRBD2	TRBJ2-3	-	CAWTSGGAGTQYF	TGTGCCTGGACTAGCGGGGGGGCAGGTACGCAGTATTTT
TRBV28	-	TRBJ2-5	few	CASSLYPETQYF	TGTGCCAGCAGTTTGTACCCGGAGACCCAGTACTTC
TRBV7-3	-	TRBJ1-4	-	CASSPYRTTNEKLFF	TGTGCCAGCAGCCCATACAGGACAACTAATGAAAAACTGTTTTTT
TRBV29-1	-	TRBJ2-1	-	CSVEGLYNEQFF	TGCAGCGTTGAAGGGCTCTACAATGAGCAGTTCTTC
TRBV27	TRBD1	TRBJ2-2	few	CASSFQTGGASGELFF	TGTGCCAGCAGTTTTCAGACAGGGGGCGCTTCCGGGGAGCTGTTTTTT
TRBV5-1	-	TRBJ2-3	-	CASSYSRVSDTQYF	TGCGCCAGCAGCTATTCCAGGGTATCAGATACGCAGTATTTT
TRBV7-3	TRBD1	TRBJ2-2	-	CASSLQGLGGELFF	TGTGCCAGCAGCCTACAGGGGTTGGGCGGGGAGCTGTTTTTT
TRBV5-3	-	TRBJ1-2	once	CARSFPPSTGYGYTF	TGTGCCAGAAGCTTCCCCCCTAGCACGGGGTATGGCTACACCTTC
TRBV5-1	TRBD2	TRBJ2-1	once	CASSLGTSGNEQFF	TGCGCCAGCAGCTTGGGGACTAGCGGGAATGAGCAGTTCTTC
TRBV4-3	TRBD2	TRBJ2-1	-	CASSPGTSVHNEQFF	TGCGCCAGCAGCCCCGGGACTAGCGTCCACAATGAGCAGTTCTTC
TRBV27	-	TRBJ1-2	-	CASSFGGVHGYTF	TGTGCCAGCAGTTTCGGGGGGGTACATGGCTACACCTTC
TRBV4-3	-	TRBJ2-7	-	CASSQDVGSSYEQYF	TGCGCCAGCAGCCAAGATGTCGGGAGCTCCTACGAGCAGTACTTC
TRBV28	TRBD2	TRBJ2-7	once	CASSLSAGGPYEQYF	TGTGCCAGCAGTTTATCGGCGGGAGGGCCCTACGAGCAGTACTTC
TRBV6-5	TRBD1	TRBJ2-7	-	CASSYRQGGTYEQYF	TGTGCCAGCAGTTACCGACAGGGGGGGACCTACGAGCAGTACTTC
TRBV6-5	-	TRBJ1-2	-	CASRMVGQPLYGYTF	TGTGCCAGCAGGATGGTCGGCCAGCCCCTCTATGGCTACACCTTC
TRBV27	-	TRBJ2-2	few	CASSHNNQGTGELFF	TGTGCCAGCAGTCACAACAACCAGGGCACCGGGGAGCTGTTTTTT
TRBV5-4	-	TRBJ2-2	-	CASSTRGADTGELFF	TGTGCCAGCAGCACTCGTGGGGCGGATACCGGGGAGCTGTTTTTT
TRBV7-9	-	TRBJ1-1	few	CASSLVVASLNTEAFF	TGTGCCAGCAGCTTAGTAGTGGCCTCCCTGAACACTGAAGCTTTCTTT
TRBV29-1	-	TRBJ1-1	once	CSVEGLNRNTEAFF	TGCAGCGTTGAAGGCTTAAACAGGAACACTGAAGCTTTCTTT
TRBV28	-	TRBJ1-6	-	CASTGQYNSPLHF	TGTGCCAGCACAGGACAGTATAATTCACCCCTCCACTTT
TRBV10-3	-	TRBJ1-5	-	CAISLDRGQPQHF	TGTGCCATCAGTTTGGACAGAGGACAGCCCCAGCATTTT
TRBV7-2	TRBD1	TRBJ1-3	-	CASSEDRLISGNTIYF	TGTGCCAGCAGCGAGGACAGGTTGATCTCTGGAAACACCATATATTTT
TRBV30	-	TRBJ1-6	-	CAWRTVGSYNSPLHF	TGTGCCTGGCGGACAGTTGGCTCCTATAATTCACCCCTCCACTTT
TRBV6-5	-	TRBJ1-6	-	CASSNQNSPLHF	TGTGCCAGCAGTAACCAGAATTCACCCCTCCACTTT
TRBV27	TRBD1	TRBJ1-5	-	CASSLRQGNQPQHF	TGTGCCAGCAGTTTAAGACAGGGGAATCAGCCCCAGCATTTT
TRBV5-4	-	TRBJ2-7	-	CASRSAGTSYEQYF	TGTGCCAGCAGAAGTGCCGGGACCTCCTACGAGCAGTACTTC
TRBV28	TRBD1	TRBJ2-2	-	CASSSPQGVGGTGELFF	TGTGCCAGCAGTTCCCCCCAGGGGGTCGGTGGCACCGGGGAGCTGTTTTTT
TRBV6-6	-	TRBJ1-3	-	CASSYVLGTTNTIYF	TGTGCCAGCAGTTACGTTTTAGGGACCACAAACACCATATATTTT
TRBV18	-	TRBJ2-2	-	CASSPVRTTGELFF	TGTGCCAGCTCACCGGTCAGAACCACCGGGGAGCTGTTTTTT
TRBV5-1	-	TRBJ2-7	medium-sized	CASSLQVGDEQYF	TGCGCCAGCAGCTTGCAGGTAGGAGACGAGCAGTACTTC
TRBV2	-	TRBJ1-3	-	CASSITPGNTIYF	TGTGCCAGCAGCATAACTCCTGGAAACACCATATATTTT
TRBV19	TRBD1	TRBJ1-5	-	CASSDRGRAQPQHF	TGTGCCAGTAGCGACAGGGGGCGCGCTCAGCCCCAGCATTTT
TRBV19	-	TRBJ1-2	-	CASSMPSRGGDGYTF	TGTGCCAGTAGTATGCCCTCACGGGGGGGAGATGGCTACACCTTC
TRBV14	TRBD2	TRBJ2-2	-	CASSQTGTKITGELFF	TGTGCCAGCAGCCAGACGGGGACTAAAATCACCGGGGAGCTGTTTTTT
TRBV9	-	TRBJ2-3	-	CASSVEGGQSTDTQYF	TGTGCCAGCAGCGTAGAGGGAGGACAGTCCACAGATACGCAGTATTTT
TRBV5-3	-	TRBJ1-1	-	CARSQAFF	TGTGCCAGAAGCCAAGCTTTCTTT
TRBV7-9	-	TRBJ2-2	-	CASSSKADRRFF	TGTGCCAGCAGCTCTAAGGCCGACCGCAGGTTTTTT
TRBV18	TRBD1	TRBJ2-1	-	CASSPFTGGYNEQFF	TGTGCCAGCTCACCATTTACAGGGGGGTACAATGAGCAGTTCTTC
TRBV5-1	-	TRBJ1-2	-	CASSLEGSYGYTF	TGCGCCAGCAGCTTGGAGGGCTCCTATGGCTACACCTTC
TRBV10-3	TRBD1	TRBJ2-3	-	CAISKQSRQGVSTDTQYF	TGTGCCATCAGTAAGCAATCGAGACAGGGGGTGAGCACAGATACGCAGTATTTT
TRBV2	TRBD1	TRBJ1-1	-	CASSELARGPGAFF	TGTGCCAGCAGTGAACTTGCCAGGGGGCCTGGTGCTTTCTTT
TRBV7-9	TRBD1	TRBJ1-4	-	CASSPTGATNEKLFF	TGTGCCAGCAGCCCCACAGGGGCCACTAATGAAAAACTGTTTTTT
TRBV28	TRBD1	TRBJ2-2	-	CASTGQGPTTYTGELFF	TGTGCCAGCACGGGACAGGGCCCCACTACATACACCGGGGAGCTGTTTTTT
TRBV5-5	TRBD1	TRBJ2-1	-	CASSSGQGSYNEQFF	TGTGCCAGCAGCTCGGGACAGGGGTCCTACAATGAGCAGTTCTTC